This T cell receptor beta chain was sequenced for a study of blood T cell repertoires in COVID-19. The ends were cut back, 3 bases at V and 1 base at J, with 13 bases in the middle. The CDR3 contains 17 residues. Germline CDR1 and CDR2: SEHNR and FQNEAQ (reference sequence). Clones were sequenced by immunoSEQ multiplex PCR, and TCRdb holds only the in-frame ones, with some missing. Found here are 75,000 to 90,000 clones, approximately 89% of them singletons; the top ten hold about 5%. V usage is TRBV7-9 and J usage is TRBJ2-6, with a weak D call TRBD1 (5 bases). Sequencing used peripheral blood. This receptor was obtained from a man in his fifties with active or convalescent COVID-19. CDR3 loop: CASSFQGPLSGANVLTF. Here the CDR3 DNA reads TGTGCCAGCAGCTTCCAGGGCCCTCTATCTGGGGCCAACGTCCTGACTTTC.